This T cell receptor beta chain was sequenced during a study of blood T cell repertoires in COVID-19. At the level of the study: Samples taken during acute and convalescent COVID-19 were collected in the United States, Italy and Spain.

This CDR3 is 14 amino acids long. Germline CDR1 reads LNHDA; CDR2 reads SQIVND (reference sequence). Between the trimmed V and J ends, which lost 1 base and 8 bases, there was a span of 9 bases. The authors' processing: Reference gene primer amplification yielded estimated nucleated cell counts. The protocol was immunoSEQ multiplex PCR, while the TCRdb copy is restricted to in-frame clones and leaves out a portion. The DNA gave D and trimming, while V, J and clone size come from that table. The sample yields over 600,000 clones, 70% to 90% seen once. Material for sequencing was peripheral blood. This TCR came from a woman aged 18-29 years with acute or convalescent COVID-19. The chain combines TRBV19 with TRBJ1-6; the D is unclear. The chain's CDR3 is CASSIGVGDSPLHF. The CDR3 DNA reads as TGTGCCAGTAGTATAGGGGTAGGAGATTCACCCCTCCACTTT.